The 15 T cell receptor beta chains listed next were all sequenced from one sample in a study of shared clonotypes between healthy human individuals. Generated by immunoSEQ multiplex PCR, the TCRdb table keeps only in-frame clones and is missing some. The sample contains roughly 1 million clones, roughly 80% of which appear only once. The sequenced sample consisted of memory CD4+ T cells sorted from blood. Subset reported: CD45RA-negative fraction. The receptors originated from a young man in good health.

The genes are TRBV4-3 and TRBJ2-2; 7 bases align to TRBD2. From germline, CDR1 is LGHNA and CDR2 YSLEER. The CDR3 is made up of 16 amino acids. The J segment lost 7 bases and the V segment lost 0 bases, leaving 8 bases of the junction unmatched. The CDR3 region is CASSQEGTTLGGELFF. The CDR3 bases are TGCGCCAGCAGCCAAGAAGGGACTACCCTCGGCGGGGAGCTGTTTTTT.

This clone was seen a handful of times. The CDR3 loop reads CASSDSQGAYEQYF. Written as DNA, the CDR3 is TGTGCCAGCAGTGACTCGCAGGGGGCCTACGAGCAGTACTTC. This sequence joins TRBV6-4 and TRBJ2-5; 7 bases fit TRBD1. The J call is uncertain, as TRBJ2-7 better fits the DNA end. The CDR3 is 14 amino acids. The germline V gene encodes CDR1 MRHNA and CDR2 SNTAGT.

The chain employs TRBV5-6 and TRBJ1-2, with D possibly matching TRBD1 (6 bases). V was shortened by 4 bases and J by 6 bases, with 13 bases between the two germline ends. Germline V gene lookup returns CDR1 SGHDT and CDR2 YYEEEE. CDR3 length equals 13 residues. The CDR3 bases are TGTGCCAGCAGCCGTGACAGGTCCCATGGCTACACCTTC. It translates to CASSRDRSHGYTF. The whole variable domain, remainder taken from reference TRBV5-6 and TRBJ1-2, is DAGVTQSPTHLIKTRGQQVTLRCSPKSGHDTVSWYQQALGQGPQFIFQYYEEEERQRGNFPDRFSGHQFPNYSSELNVNALLLGDSALYLCASSRDRSHGYTFGSGTRLTVV.

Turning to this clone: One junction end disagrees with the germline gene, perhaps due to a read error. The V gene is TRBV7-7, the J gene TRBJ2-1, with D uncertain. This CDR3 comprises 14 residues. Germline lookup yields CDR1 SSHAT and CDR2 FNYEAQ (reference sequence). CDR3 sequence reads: CASSTQAGSSEQFF. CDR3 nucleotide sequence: TGTGCTAGCAGCACCCAAGCCGGATCGAGTGAGCAGTTCTTC.

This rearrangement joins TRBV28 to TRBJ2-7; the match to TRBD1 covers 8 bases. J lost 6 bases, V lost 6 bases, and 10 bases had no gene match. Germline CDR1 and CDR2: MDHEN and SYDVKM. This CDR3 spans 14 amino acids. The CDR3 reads CASRAPGGQVEQYF. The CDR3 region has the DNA TGTGCCAGCAGGGCGCCAGGGGGACAGGTCGAGCAGTACTTC.

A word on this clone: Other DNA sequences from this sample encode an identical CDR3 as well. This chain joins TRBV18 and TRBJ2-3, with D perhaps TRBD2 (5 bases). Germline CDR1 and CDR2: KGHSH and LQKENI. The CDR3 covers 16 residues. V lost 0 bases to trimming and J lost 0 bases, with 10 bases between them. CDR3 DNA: TGTGCCAGCTCACCACCGGGCGGGCTTAGCACAGATACGCAGTATTTT. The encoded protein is CASSPPGGLSTDTQYF.

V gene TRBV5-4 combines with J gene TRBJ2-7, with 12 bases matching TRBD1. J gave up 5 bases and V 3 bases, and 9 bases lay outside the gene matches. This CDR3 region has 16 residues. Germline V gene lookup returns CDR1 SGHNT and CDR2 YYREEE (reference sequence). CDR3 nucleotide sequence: TGTGCCAGCAGCTCACCGGGACAGGGGGCCTTGAACGAGCAGTACTTC. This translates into CASSSPGQGALNEQYF.

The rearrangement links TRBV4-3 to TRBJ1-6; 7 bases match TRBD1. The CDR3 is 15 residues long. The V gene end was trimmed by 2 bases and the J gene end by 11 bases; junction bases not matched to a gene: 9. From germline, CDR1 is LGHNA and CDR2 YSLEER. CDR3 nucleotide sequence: TGCGCCAGCAGCCAATTCGACAGGGATGAGACACCCCTCCACTTT. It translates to CASSQFDRDETPLHF.

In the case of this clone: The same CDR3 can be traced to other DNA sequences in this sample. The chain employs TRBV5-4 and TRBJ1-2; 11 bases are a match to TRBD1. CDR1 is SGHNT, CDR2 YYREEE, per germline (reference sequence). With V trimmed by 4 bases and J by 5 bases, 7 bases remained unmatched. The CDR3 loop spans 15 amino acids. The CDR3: CASSPRTGGDYGYTF. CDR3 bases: TGTGCCAGCAGCCCTCGGACAGGGGGCGATTATGGCTACACCTTC.

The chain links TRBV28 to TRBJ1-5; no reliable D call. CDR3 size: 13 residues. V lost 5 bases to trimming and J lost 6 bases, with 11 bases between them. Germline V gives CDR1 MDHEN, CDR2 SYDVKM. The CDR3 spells CASSPKWGQPQHF. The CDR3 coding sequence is TGTGCCAGCAGTCCCAAGTGGGGTCAGCCCCAGCATTTT.

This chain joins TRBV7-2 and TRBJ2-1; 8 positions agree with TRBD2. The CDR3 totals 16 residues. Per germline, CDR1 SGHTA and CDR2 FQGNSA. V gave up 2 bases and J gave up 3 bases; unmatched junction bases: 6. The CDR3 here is CASSLTSGVGYNEQFF. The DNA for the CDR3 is TGTGCCAGCAGCTTAACTAGCGGAGTGGGCTACAATGAGCAGTTCTTC.

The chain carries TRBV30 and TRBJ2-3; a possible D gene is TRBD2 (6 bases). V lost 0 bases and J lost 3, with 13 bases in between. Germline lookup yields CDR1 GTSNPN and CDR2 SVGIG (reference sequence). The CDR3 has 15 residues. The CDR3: CAWSVAGYGTDTQYF. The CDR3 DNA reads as TGTGCCTGGAGTGTTGCGGGATACGGGACAGATACGCAGTATTTT.

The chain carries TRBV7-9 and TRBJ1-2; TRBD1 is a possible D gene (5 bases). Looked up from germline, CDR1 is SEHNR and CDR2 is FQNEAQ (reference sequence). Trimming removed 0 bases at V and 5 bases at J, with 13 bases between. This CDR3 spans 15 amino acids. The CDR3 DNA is TGTGCCAGCAGCTTAGCCGGGACGGCTACTTATGGCTACACCTTC. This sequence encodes CASSLAGTATYGYTF.

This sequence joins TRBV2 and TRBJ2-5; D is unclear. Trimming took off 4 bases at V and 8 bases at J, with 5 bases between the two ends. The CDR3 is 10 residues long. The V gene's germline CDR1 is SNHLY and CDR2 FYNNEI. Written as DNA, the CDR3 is TGTGCCAGCAGTGTCAAAACCCAGTACTTC. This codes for CASSVKTQYF.

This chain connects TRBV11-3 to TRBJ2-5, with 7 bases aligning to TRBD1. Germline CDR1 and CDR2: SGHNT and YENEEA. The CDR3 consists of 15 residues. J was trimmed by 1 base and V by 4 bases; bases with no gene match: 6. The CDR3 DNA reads TGTGCCAGCAGCTCGTCCGGGACAGCCCAAGAGACCCAGTACTTC. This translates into CASSSSGTAQETQYF.